This T cell receptor (beta chain) is drawn from a study of T cells after yellow fever vaccination (dated 2019 in TCRdb). A note on the overall study: Libraries from fractions with low cell numbers were prepared with the SMART-Seq v4 Ultra Low Input RNA kit. Blood was drawn at multiple timepoints before and after primary and secondary immunization, with bulk PBMC replicates and cell subsets isolated. Two healthy male donors made up the cohort, one aged 18 to 30 years and the other aged 30 to 40 years. To follow T-cell clones before and after primary and booster YFV17D yellow fever vaccination, bulk TCR alpha and beta repertoires were sequenced over time. What the research found in general, with its limitations: Because abundant contaminating clonotypes from the bulk population could be contained in FACS-sorted repertoires, computational filtering was required. Compared with the primary T-cell response, the secondary T-cell response was faster but weaker, reaching its peak on day 5 rather than on day 15. After the booster, most clones that had expanded after primary vaccination were detected again (around 95% of CD4 and roughly 86% of CD8), suggesting broad maintenance of memory. A small fraction of clonotypes showed up in both the CD4 and CD8 compartments, probably as a result of convergent recombination. Because the study included only a couple of donors, the extent to which the findings can be generalized is limited.

The CDR3 spans 16 residues, from the cysteine through the phenylalanine. Only CDR3 DNA is held: 48 bases, read in frame from base 1. As encoded in the germline V gene (reference sequence), CDR1 is DFQATT while CDR2 is SNEGSKA. Relative to germline, V is 6 bases shorter and J is 4 bases shorter, with 22 bases between their ends. Sequencing took place on an Illumina NovaSeq 6000. TCR cDNA was synthesized by 5'RACE template switching, which introduced a universal primer site and unique molecular identifiers. Priming for cDNA synthesis came from both the TCR alpha and TCR beta constant segments. Library amplification used two PCR steps, and the second PCR step added sample barcodes and sequencing adapters. Libraries were sequenced on Illumina HiSeq 2500 (2x100 bp) or NovaSeq (2x150 bp). In the source study's methods: MIGEC was used to demultiplex reads and collapse the reads into UMI consensus sequences, and MiXCR was used for V(D)J alignment. Clonotypes responding to the vaccine were identified with edgeR on replicate PBMC samples, with the criteria of FDR below 0.01 and a log2 fold change above 5 up to day 15. Bulk clonotypes were assigned CD4 or CD8 identity according to which sequenced CD4 or CD8 repertoire held them at higher abundance. TCRdb reanalyzed the raw reads on its own, using fastp at Q25 for trimming and MiXCR for clone calling, and kept in-frame beta chains. Rows matching on CDR3 protein sequence are summarized as one entry with the most common DNA and genes. V and J calls and clone size were set by TCRdb, not the authors. In this sample the table shows a few hundred thousand distinct CDR3 sequences, around 4% of which occur a single time. Less than 25% of the sample lies in the top ten.

Ten or more counts support this clonotype. The clone's antigen remains unknown. Base-call qualities are not available, and no considerably larger clone is one nucleotide away. The treatment or condition label, as the study defines it: live attenuated yellow fever vaccine strain. At each blood-draw timepoint, two biological replicates of bulk PBMCs were obtained. PBMCs were isolated from peripheral blood using a standard Ficoll-Paque protocol. RNA was extracted with TriZol from bulk PBMCs, CD4 and CD8 fractions, and dextramer-positive and dextramer-negative fractions. The receptor comes from a man between 18 and 29 years old who received the YFV17D yellow fever vaccine. The sequencing here drew on PBMCs, taken on the day of the yellow fever booster vaccination. Recombination joined TRBV20-1 with TRBJ2-4, with the D assignment possibly TRBD1 or TRBD2, given 5 matching bases for each. The CDR3 reads CSASGLGPGPKNIQYF. The DNA sequence follows: TGCAGTGCCAGTGGATTGGGACCGGGACCTAAAAACATTCAGTACTTC.